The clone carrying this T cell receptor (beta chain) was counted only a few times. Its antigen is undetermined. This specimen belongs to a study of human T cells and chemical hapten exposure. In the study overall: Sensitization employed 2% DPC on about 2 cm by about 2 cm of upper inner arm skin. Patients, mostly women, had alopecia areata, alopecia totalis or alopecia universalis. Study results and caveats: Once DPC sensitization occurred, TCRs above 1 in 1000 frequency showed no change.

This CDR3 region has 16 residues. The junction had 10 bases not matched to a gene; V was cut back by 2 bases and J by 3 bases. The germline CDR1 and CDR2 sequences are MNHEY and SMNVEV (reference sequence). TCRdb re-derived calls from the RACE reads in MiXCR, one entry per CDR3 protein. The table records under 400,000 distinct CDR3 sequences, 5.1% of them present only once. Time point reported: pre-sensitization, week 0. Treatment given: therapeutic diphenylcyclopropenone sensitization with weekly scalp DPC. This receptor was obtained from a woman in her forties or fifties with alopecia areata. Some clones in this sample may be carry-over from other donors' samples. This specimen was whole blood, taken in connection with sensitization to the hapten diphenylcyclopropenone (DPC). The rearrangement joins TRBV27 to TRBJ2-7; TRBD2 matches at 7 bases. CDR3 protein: CASSLIVGAGVYEQYF. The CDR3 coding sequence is TGTGCCAGCAGTTTAATTGTAGGGGCGGGGGTCTACGAGCAGTACTTC.